The entry that follows covers one T cell receptor (beta chain) sequence. Its antigen is currently not known. It has no much larger one-base neighbor in the sample; base qualities were not kept. The sample is drawn from a study of T cells in Graves' hyperthyroidism and ophthalmopathy (dated by TCRdb to the late 2010s). As for the study more broadly: TCR V-J signatures able to tell the groups apart were searched for in a discovery cohort of more than 90 patients, of whom roughly 42 had Graves' ophthalmopathy and 57 had stable Graves' hyperthyroidism. Following sampling, methimazole starting at 30 mg daily was given to hyperthyroidism patients, and high-dose intravenous methylprednisolone was given to ophthalmopathy patients. Whether ophthalmopathy could be predicted prospectively was tested in an independent validation cohort made up of under 20 hyperthyroidism patients plus 17 patients who later progressed to ophthalmopathy. In about six Graves' hyperthyroidism patients, the study also compared T-cell repertoires from thyroid tissue with T-cell repertoires from blood. The paper reports TCR Vbeta CDR3 sequencing of some 140 peripheral blood samples: some 41 ophthalmopathy, under 85 hyperthyroidism and approximately 17 progressor patients. For training and testing, the 100 or so patients in the discovery cohort were randomly divided in a 7:3 ratio. Broader findings and caveats from the paper: Sample size was not statistically predetermined, and blinding of investigators to group allocation was not performed. A 13 V-J signature model separated ophthalmopathy from stable hyperthyroidism, with over 85% sensitivity and about 81% specificity in cross-validation and 80%/75% in testing. In validation, the model predicted progression to ophthalmopathy with approximately 70% sensitivity and roughly 75% specificity, a median of 6.5 months before onset. Most expanded thyroid clonotypes (frequency above 0.001) were also detected in blood, a finding suggesting that blood repertoires may reflect thyroid immune responses.

The TCR beta CDR3 regions were amplified from RNA transcripts. A first-round RT-PCR of the TCR CDR3 used the HTBI primer set with the Qiagen OneStep RT-PCR kit. Libraries were constructed in a second round of multiplex PCR, after which size selection and purification were performed. Sequencing of the libraries was done on an Illumina HiSeq2000 using paired-end 100 bp reads. Per the source publication's procedure: SOAPnuke was used to process the raw data, removing reads that contained adapters or uncalled bases, had a mean Phred below 15, or lacked an exact match to the constant primer or identifier. COPE v1.2.5 was used to merge the high-quality paired reads, and each unique nucleotide sequence was defined as a clonotype. Clonotypes were aligned to IMGT TRBV, TRBD and TRBJ reference segments using MiTCR v1.1. The analysis was restricted to V-J combinations with a frequency above 0.0001, which together covered 99.2% of the repertoires. A TCS score was defined as the ratio between F50 (clonal expansion) and ExV (chaos), using BLOSUM62-based TCRdist between CDR3 peptides within each V-J. Welch's t-statistics and random forest reduced roughly 540 V-J features to 10 to 15, which were used in a naive Bayes classifier (R e1071). Thyroid-blood repertoire similarity was quantified with the Morisita-Horn index. The public sequencing data were trimmed at Q25 with fastp and processed into clonotypes with MiXCR by TCRdb, which kept only in-frame beta chains. Identical CDR3 proteins give one entry, which carries the most common genes and DNA. For this entry, the V and J calls and clone size follow TCRdb and not the study's own pipeline. The sample data list approximately 700,000 distinct CDR3 sequences, and 45% of these were observed just once. Less than 9.5% of the sample is in the top ten clones.

V is shortened by 5 bases, J by 2 bases, and the region joining them spans 13 bases. The germline V gene encodes CDR1 LNHDA and CDR2 SQIVND (reference sequence). The CDR3 goes from the cysteine to the phenylalanine over 15 residues. Only CDR3 DNA remains: 45 bases, in frame from the first base. The study excluded patients with uncontrolled infections, other autoimmune diseases, pregnancy or lactation. Diagnoses relied on clinical symptoms, serum thyroxine and TRAb, thyroid ultrasound and orbital computed tomography. Total RNA was extracted using Trizol reagent, and RNA quality was assessed on an Agilent 2100 Bioanalyzer.

Recombination connected TRBV19 to TRBJ1-5; the D region possibly corresponds to TRBD1 (5 bases align). This TCR derives from an adult man with Graves' disease, either hyperthyroidism or ophthalmopathy (not recorded which). Source material: peripheral blood or thyroid tissue (not recorded which). The DNA is as follows: TGTGCCAGTAGTCTCAGGGTGCGGGGCAATCAGCCCCAGCATTTT. The translation is CASSLRVRGNQPQHF.